This T cell receptor (beta chain) was sequenced during a study of CD8 T cells in Susac syndrome. Germline V gives CDR1 SGHRS, CDR2 YFSETQ. Unmatched junction bases numbered 6, after V lost 4 bases and J lost 2 bases. There are 14 residues in the CDR3. CD8+ and CD4+ T cells from blood underwent TCR beta sequencing. CD8+ and CD4+ T cells were negatively isolated; TEMRA cells were FACS-enriched. Reverse transcription of roughly 0.5 to 1 ug RNA was carried out with random hexamers. One entry per CDR3 protein results from TCRdb running MiXCR on the immunoSEQ multiplex PCR reads. The table includes 150,000 to 200,000 distinct CDR3 sequences, roughly 92% detected once. This clonotype was recorded a few times.

This clonotype originated in a human donor with multiple sclerosis. Material for sequencing was CD4+ T cells from PBMCs. This chain joins TRBV5-1 and TRBJ2-7; 7 bases map to TRBD1. CDR3 sequence: CASSPGQLTYEQYF. CDR3 nucleotide sequence: TGCGCCAGCAGCCCGGGACAGCTGACCTACGAGCAGTACTTC.